Following are 24 T cell receptor beta chains from one sample sequenced in a study of T cells in Graves' hyperthyroidism and ophthalmopathy (dated by TCRdb to the late 2010s). To prepare the library, multiplex PCR was applied. TCRdb names Illumina HiSeq 2000 as the instrument used. TCR beta CDR3 regions were amplified from RNA transcripts. The first round of RT-PCR for the TCR CDR3 was performed with the HTBI primer set and the Qiagen OneStep RT-PCR kit. The public sequencing data were trimmed at Q25 with fastp and processed into clonotypes with MiXCR by TCRdb, which kept only in-frame beta chains. Rows matching on CDR3 protein sequence are summarized as one entry with the most common DNA and genes. This sample lists 250,000 to 300,000 distinct CDR3 sequences; about an eighth were detected once. The top ten clonotypes cover approximately 7.9% of the sample. Sequenced input: blood. These receptors all stem from a woman in her 40s with Graves' hyperthyroidism.

This clonotype came up many times. The chain uses TRBV29-1 and TRBJ2-2; 7 bases agree with TRBD1. V shed 7 bases and J 5 bases; nucleotides not matched to a gene: 7. This CDR3 comprises 13 residues. The V gene's germline CDR1 is SQVTM and CDR2 ANQGSEA. The CDR3 spells CSADRVGTGELFF. DNA of the CDR3: TGCAGCGCTGACAGGGTCGGGACCGGGGAGCTGTTTTTT.

This clonotype was detected many times. V and J are TRBV15 and TRBJ2-5; D may be TRBD1 (6 bases). V was shortened by 1 base and J by 2 bases, with 11 bases between the two germline ends. Per germline, CDR1 LNHNV and CDR2 YYDKDF (reference sequence). The CDR3 is 15 residues long. The CDR3, as DNA: TGTGCCACCAGCAGAGGGGCAGGGGCGCAAGAGACCCAGTACTTC. The encoded protein is CATSRGAGAQETQYF.

This clonotype was seen a handful of times. The genes are TRBV2 and TRBJ2-5; D ambiguous. V lost 3 bases and J lost 1, with 9 bases in between. Germline CDR1 SNHLY, CDR2 FYNNEI. This CDR3 region has 14 residues. This chain's CDR3 is CASSDRRSQETQYF. DNA for the CDR3: TGTGCCAGCAGTGATCGGCGAAGCCAAGAGACCCAGTACTTC.

This chain links TRBV19 with TRBJ1-1; D remains ambiguous. Germline V gene sequence: CDR1 LNHDA, CDR2 SQIVND (reference sequence). V shed 5 bases and J shed 3 bases, with 7 bases lying between them. This CDR3 contains 12 residues. The CDR3 protein is CASSDYDTEAFF. The CDR3 region has the DNA TGTGCCAGTAGTGATTACGACACTGAAGCTTTCTTT.

This clonotype has only one observation. The chain recombines TRBV4-1 with TRBJ2-6, with D possibly being TRBD1 (5 bases). Trimming left V 0 bases short and J 0 bases short, with 12 bases between. There are 18 residues in the CDR3. Per the germline V gene, CDR1 is MGHRA and CDR2 is YSYEKL. CDR3 amino acids: CASSQDGNRISGANVLTF. The CDR3 DNA reads TGCGCCAGCAGCCAAGATGGTAACAGGATCTCTGGGGCCAACGTCCTGACTTTC.

Notes on this clonotype: A read error may explain this, as a much larger clone is one base away. The V call is TRBV27, the J call TRBJ2-1; the match to TRBD2 covers 12 bases. Looked up from germline, CDR1 is MNHEY and CDR2 is SMNVEV (reference sequence). This CDR3 is built from 15 residues. The CDR3: CAISLSTSGSNEQFF. In DNA, the CDR3 is TGTGCCATCAGTTTGTCGACTAGCGGGAGTAATGAGCAGTTCTTC.

This clonotype was seen many times. The chain recombines TRBV7-9 with TRBJ2-1, with 7 nucleotides matching TRBD2. The germline V gene has CDR1 SEHNR and CDR2 FQNEAQ (reference sequence). The CDR3 is 14 residues long. V lost 4 bases and J lost 2; bases outside the gene matches: 2. The CDR3 sequence: CASSSGLTYNEQFF. In nucleotides, the CDR3 is TGTGCCAGCAGCTCGGGACTAACCTACAATGAGCAGTTCTTC.

Regarding this clonotype: This clone may be a read error of a much larger clone one base away. The chain carries TRBV6-2 or TRBV6-3 and TRBJ1-5; D possibly corresponds to TRBD1 (6 bases). Germline V lookup: CDR1 MNHEY, CDR2 SVGEGT. The CDR3 covers 16 residues. V was pared by 2 bases and J by 7 bases, with 18 bases between. DNA for the CDR3: TGTGCCAGCAGTTACCGCACAGCCGGGGGCGAACAGCCCCAGCATTTT. This translates into CASSYRTAGGEQPQHF.

This clonotype showed up many times. J is TRBJ1-1 and V is TRBV7-9; TRBD1 matches 7 bases. The CDR3 has 14 residues. The V segment lost 0 bases and the J segment 13 bases; nucleotides outside the gene matches: 11. Per the germline V gene, CDR1 is SEHNR and CDR2 is FQNEAQ (reference sequence). The CDR3, as DNA: TGTGCCAGCAGCTTAGCGGGGGAGGGACAGTCGCTTTTCTTT. Its translation is CASSLAGEGQSLFF.

This clonotype was picked up many times. The V and J genes are TRBV6-1 and TRBJ1-1; D perhaps matches TRBD1 (5 bases). CDR1 and CDR2 (germline): MNHNS, SASEGT. V was pared by 6 bases and J by 3 bases, with 17 bases between. The CDR3 has 15 amino acids. The CDR3 here is CASRGTGGFYTEAFF. In DNA form, the CDR3 reads TGTGCCAGCAGGGGGACCGGGGGGTTTTACACTGAAGCTTTCTTT.

There are many counts of this clonotype. The gene calls are TRBV19 and TRBJ1-2, with D possibly matching TRBD1 (5 bases). CDR3 length equals 15 residues. Deletions cut 5 bases from V and 5 bases from J, with 18 bases between. The germline V gene encodes CDR1 LNHDA and CDR2 SQIVND (reference sequence). This CDR3 reads CASSLRDPAVYGYTF. The CDR3 coding sequence is TGTGCCAGTAGTCTCCGGGACCCGGCGGTATATGGCTACACCTTC.

This clonotype was observed at least ten times. The rearrangement joins TRBV28 to TRBJ2-3; the match to TRBD2 covers 10 bases. Germline V gene sequence: CDR1 MDHEN, CDR2 SYDVKM. Trimming removed 6 bases from V and 5 bases from J; junction bases left unmatched: 8. The CDR3 totals 15 residues. CDR3 nucleotide sequence: TGTGCCAGCAGCTTTAGCGGGAGGCCGAAAGATACGCAGTATTTT. This sequence encodes CASSFSGRPKDTQYF.

The chain recombines TRBV15 with TRBJ1-3, with D hard to call. Per the germline V gene, CDR1 is LNHNV and CDR2 is YYDKDF (reference sequence). This CDR3 has 15 residues. The ends were cut back, 0 bases at V and 1 base at J, with 7 bases in the middle. In DNA, the CDR3 is TGTGCCACCAGCAGAGATCCGGGTTCTGGAAACACCATATATTTT. Residues: CATSRDPGSGNTIYF.

In this sample, this clonotype turned up many times. The V call is TRBV9, the J call TRBJ2-2, with TRBD1 matching 10 bases. Germline loops: CDR1 SGDLS, CDR2 YYNGEE. Trimming took 3 bases from V and 4 from J; bases not matched to a gene: 9. The CDR3 is made up of 17 amino acids. The CDR3 reads CASSGQGAGGSTGELFF. Here the CDR3 DNA reads TGTGCCAGCAGCGGACAGGGGGCTGGCGGGTCCACCGGGGAGCTGTTTTTT.

This clonotype was picked up one time. The V gene is TRBV4-1, the J gene TRBJ1-3; a possible D gene is TRBD1 (6 bases). Germline lookup yields CDR1 MGHRA and CDR2 YSYEKL. This CDR3 has 15 amino acids. V lost 0 bases and J lost 4, with 10 bases in between. This chain's CDR3 is CASSQEARGGNTIYF. The CDR3 DNA follows: TGCGCCAGCAGCCAAGAAGCCAGGGGAGGAAACACCATATATTTT.

This clonotype was seen many times. J is TRBJ2-7 and V is TRBV5-1; 11 positions match TRBD2. Germline CDR1 SGHRS, CDR2 YFSETQ. Losses at the gene ends were 4 bases for V and 3 bases for J; bases not matched to a gene: 3. This CDR3 has 14 residues. The CDR3 bases are TGCGCCAGCAGCACCGGGACTAGCGGCTACGAGCAGTACTTC. Translating it yields CASSTGTSGYEQYF. Full variable domain (missing parts from reference TRBV5-1 and TRBJ2-7): KAGVTQTPRYLIKTRGQQVTLSCSPISGHRSVSWYQQTPGQGLQFLFEYFSETQRNKGNFPGRFSGRQFSNSRSEMNVSTLELGDSALYLCASSTGTSGYEQYFGPGTRLTVT.

In this sample, this clonotype turned up many times. The V call is TRBV20-1, the J call TRBJ2-7; D not resolved. Looked up from germline, CDR1 is DFQATT and CDR2 is SNEGSKA (reference sequence). Deletions cut 2 bases from V and 7 bases from J, with 18 bases between. The CDR3 consists of 14 residues. The CDR3 sequence is CSARSLPDPGEQYF. The CDR3 DNA is TGCAGTGCTAGATCGCTGCCGGATCCCGGGGAGCAGTACTTC.

This clonotype has ten or more counts. The chain is built from TRBV28 and TRBJ2-1; TRBD2 might be the D (6 bases). V shed 1 base and J shed 6 bases, with 13 bases lying between them. CDR3 length equals 15 residues. The germline gives CDR1 MDHEN, CDR2 SYDVKM. This CDR3 reads CASSLSRRAGNEQFF. The CDR3 nucleotides are TGTGCCAGCAGTTTATCCCGGAGGGCTGGCAATGAGCAGTTCTTC.

This clonotype was seen at least ten times. This chain links TRBV2 with TRBJ1-1, with 10 positions matching TRBD1. Trimming cost V 6 bases and J 3 bases; bases outside gene matches: 10. This CDR3 has 16 residues. Germline V lookup: CDR1 SNHLY, CDR2 FYNNEI. The CDR3 DNA reads TGTGCCAGCAGAAGAACCGGGACAGGGGTTGACACTGAAGCTTTCTTT. It codes for CASRRTGTGVDTEAFF.

This clonotype was observed a few times. The V call is TRBV2, the J call TRBJ1-4; TRBD1 is a possible D gene (5 bases). The germline V gene has CDR1 SNHLY and CDR2 FYNNEI. V lost 1 base, J lost 2 bases, and 8 bases lay in between. This CDR3 comprises 15 residues. The CDR3 sequence: CASSEEAGTNEKLFF. The CDR3 bases are TGTGCCAGCAGTGAAGAGGCAGGGACTAATGAAAAACTGTTTTTT.

This clonotype was counted a few times. The chain carries TRBV11-3 and TRBJ1-3, with 7 bases matching TRBD1. Trimming cost V 1 base and J 2 bases; bases outside gene matches: 2. This CDR3 spans 15 amino acids. Per the germline V gene, CDR1 is SGHNT and CDR2 is YENEEA. The CDR3 nucleotides are TGTGCCAGCAGCTTAGCCAGGGGGACTGGAAACACCATATATTTT. Translated: CASSLARGTGNTIYF. Looking up the rest from reference TRBV11-3 and TRBJ1-3 gives the full variable domain: EAGVVQSPRYKIIEKKQPVAFWCNPISGHNTLYWYLQNLGQGPELLIRYENEEAVDDSQLPKDRFSAERLKGVDSTLKIQPAELGDSAVYLCASSLARGTGNTIYFGEGSWLTVV.

This clonotype showed up many times. The rearrangement uses TRBV29-1 and TRBJ2-3; the D call may be TRBD1 or TRBD2 (6 bases each). Germline V gene lookup returns CDR1 SQVTM and CDR2 ANQGSEA. The ends were cut back, 7 bases at V and 2 bases at J, with 16 bases in the middle. This CDR3 is 14 amino acids long. Written as DNA, the CDR3 is TGCAGCGCACGGAGGGGGAGAAACACAGATACGCAGTATTTT. This gives the protein CSARRGRNTDTQYF.

There are many counts of this clonotype. The chain couples TRBV2 to TRBJ1-5; maybe TRBD1 (5 bases). CDR3 size: 12 residues. The germline V gene has CDR1 SNHLY and CDR2 FYNNEI. V was trimmed by 7 bases and J by 4 bases, leaving 8 bases between them. Here the CDR3 DNA reads TGTGCCAGCACGACAGTTAATCAGCCCCAGCATTTT. It is translated as CASTTVNQPQHF.

Many counts were recorded for this clonotype. The chain uses TRBV5-6 and TRBJ1-1; perhaps TRBD1 as D (5 bases). Germline V CDR1 and CDR2: SGHDT, YYEEEE. The CDR3 totals 14 residues. The germline V and J ends were trimmed by 1 base and 3 bases, with 10 bases remaining between them. This CDR3 is CASSLQGWDTEAFF. CDR3 nucleotides: TGTGCCAGCAGCTTGCAGGGTTGGGACACTGAAGCTTTCTTT.